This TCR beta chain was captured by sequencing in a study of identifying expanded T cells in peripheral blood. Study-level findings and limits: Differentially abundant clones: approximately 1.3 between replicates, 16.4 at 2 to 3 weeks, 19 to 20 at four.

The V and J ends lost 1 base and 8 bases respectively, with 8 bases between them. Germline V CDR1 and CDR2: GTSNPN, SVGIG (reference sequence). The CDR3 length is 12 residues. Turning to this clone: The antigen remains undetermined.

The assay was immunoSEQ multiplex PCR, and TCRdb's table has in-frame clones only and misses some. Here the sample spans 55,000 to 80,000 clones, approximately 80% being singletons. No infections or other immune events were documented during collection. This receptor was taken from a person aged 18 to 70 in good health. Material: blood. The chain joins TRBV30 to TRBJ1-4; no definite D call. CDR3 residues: CAWSEIREKLFF. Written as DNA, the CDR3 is TGTGCCTGGAGTGAAATTAGGGAAAAACTGTTTTTT.